The rows below give T cell receptor beta chains drawn from one sample of a study of shared clonotypes between healthy human individuals. TCRdb's copy holds only in-frame clones and misses some; the assay was immunoSEQ multiplex PCR. This table holds about 2.3 million clones, just under 95% found once. Sequencing used naive CD4+ T cells from PBMCs. The source is a man aged 18-30 years in good health. Some clones in this sample may be carry-over from other donors' samples. Each CDR3 is given with its conserved first and last residue. D genes are given only for firm matches. Size tells how often a clone was seen (once, few, many) or the class of an expanded clone, and some rows leave it out.

TGCGCCAGCAGCTTGGTCGGGGACTGGGGCGCAGGGTCCAACGAGCAGTACTTC	CASSLVGDWGAGSNEQYF	.	TRBJ2-7	TRBV5-1	.
TGTGCCAGTAGTATCGGGCAGATGTATGGCTACACCTTC	CASSIGQMYGYTF	.	TRBJ1-2	TRBV19	.
TGTGCCAGCGCCAGTCGAAGTAAGGGGGCCAATGAGCAGTTCTTC	CASASRSKGANEQFF	.	TRBJ2-1	TRBV5-4	TRBD1
TGTGCCAGCAGTGGAGACAGCTATTCTGAAGCTTTCTTT	CASSGDSYSEAFF	.	TRBJ1-1	TRBV2	.
TGTGCCAGTAGTCTCGGGACTTTCTACAATGAGCAGTTCTTC	CASSLGTFYNEQFF	.	TRBJ2-1	TRBV19	.
TGTGCCACCAGCAGAGATACTAGCGGGAGTTCCGATGAGCAGTTCTTC	CATSRDTSGSSDEQFF	.	TRBJ2-1	TRBV15	TRBD2
TGTGCCAGCAGTGACGTAGGCGGGGCCAACGTCCTGACTTTC	CASSDVGGANVLTF	.	TRBJ2-6	TRBV2	.
TGTGCCAGTAGCCAGGGCGTGACCGGGGAGCTGTTTTTT	CASSQGVTGELFF	.	TRBJ2-2	TRBV7-2	.
TGTGCCAGTAGTAATCTGAGGACAGATACGCAGTATTTT	CASSNLRTDTQYF	.	TRBJ2-3	TRBV19	.
TGTGCCAGCAGGCCACTAGCGGGGCCCTACGAGCAGTACTTC	CASRPLAGPYEQYF	.	TRBJ2-7	TRBV27	TRBD2
TGTGCCAGCAGTCCGCCCGACAGCTGGGAGACCCAGTACTTC	CASSPPDSWETQYF	once	TRBJ2-5	TRBV28	.
TGTGCCAGCAGCTTAAGAGCTAGCGGGGGAAATGAGCAGTTCTTC	CASSLRASGGNEQFF	.	TRBJ2-1	TRBV7-3	TRBD2
TGTGCCAGCAGTCTGGGAAGCGGGAGAGCCTACGAGCAGTACTTC	CASSLGSGRAYEQYF	.	TRBJ2-7	TRBV27	TRBD2